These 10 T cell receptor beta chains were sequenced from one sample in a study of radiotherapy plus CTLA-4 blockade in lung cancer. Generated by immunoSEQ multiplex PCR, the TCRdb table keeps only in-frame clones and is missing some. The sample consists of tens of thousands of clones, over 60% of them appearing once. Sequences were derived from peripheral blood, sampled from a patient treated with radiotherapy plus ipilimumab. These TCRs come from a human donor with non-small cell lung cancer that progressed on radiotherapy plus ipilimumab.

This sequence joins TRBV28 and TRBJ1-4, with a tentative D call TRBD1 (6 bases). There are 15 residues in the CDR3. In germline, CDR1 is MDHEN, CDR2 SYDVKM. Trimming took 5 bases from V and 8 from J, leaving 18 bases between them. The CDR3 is CASSATPGAWEKLFF. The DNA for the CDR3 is TGTGCCAGCAGTGCAACCCCAGGGGCTTGGGAAAAACTGTTTTTT.

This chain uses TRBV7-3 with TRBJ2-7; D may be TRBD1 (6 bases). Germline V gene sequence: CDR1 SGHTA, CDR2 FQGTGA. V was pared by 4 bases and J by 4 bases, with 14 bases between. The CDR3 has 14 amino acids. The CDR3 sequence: CASSSGPGQYEQYF. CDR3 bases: TGTGCCAGCAGCTCAGGCCCGGGACAATACGAGCAGTACTTC.

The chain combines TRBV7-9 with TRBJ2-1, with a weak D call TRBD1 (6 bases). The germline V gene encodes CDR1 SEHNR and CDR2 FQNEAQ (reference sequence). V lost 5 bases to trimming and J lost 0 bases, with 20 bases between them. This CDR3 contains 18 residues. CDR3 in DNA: TGTGCCAGCAGCCCCAGGGTCCGGGACAAGAGCTCCTACAATGAGCAGTTCTTC. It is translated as CASSPRVRDKSSYNEQFF.

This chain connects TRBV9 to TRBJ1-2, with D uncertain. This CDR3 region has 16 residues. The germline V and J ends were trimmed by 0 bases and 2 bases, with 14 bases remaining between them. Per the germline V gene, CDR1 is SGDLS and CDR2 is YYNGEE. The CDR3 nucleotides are TGTGCCAGCAGCGTAGGATTGGGCGGCCAGAACTATGGCTACACCTTC. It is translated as CASSVGLGGQNYGYTF.

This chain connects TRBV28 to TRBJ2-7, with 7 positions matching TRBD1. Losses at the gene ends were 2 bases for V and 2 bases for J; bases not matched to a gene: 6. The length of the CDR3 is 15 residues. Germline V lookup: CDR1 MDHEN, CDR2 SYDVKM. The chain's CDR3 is CASSLTATGTYEQYF. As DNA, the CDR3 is TGTGCCAGCAGTTTAACGGCGACAGGGACCTACGAGCAGTACTTC.

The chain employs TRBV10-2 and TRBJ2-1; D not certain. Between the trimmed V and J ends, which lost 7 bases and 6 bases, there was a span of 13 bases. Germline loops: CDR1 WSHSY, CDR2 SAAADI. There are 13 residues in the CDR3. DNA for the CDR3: TGCGCCAGCAATGGGTGGAGTAGCAATGAGCAGTTCTTC. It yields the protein CASNGWSSNEQFF.

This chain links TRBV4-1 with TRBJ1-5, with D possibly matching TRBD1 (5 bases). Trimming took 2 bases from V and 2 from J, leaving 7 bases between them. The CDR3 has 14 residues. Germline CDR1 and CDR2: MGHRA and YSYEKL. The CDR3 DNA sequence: TGCGCCAGCAGCCAACAACAGGGCAATCAGCCCCAGCATTTT. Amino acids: CASSQQQGNQPQHF.

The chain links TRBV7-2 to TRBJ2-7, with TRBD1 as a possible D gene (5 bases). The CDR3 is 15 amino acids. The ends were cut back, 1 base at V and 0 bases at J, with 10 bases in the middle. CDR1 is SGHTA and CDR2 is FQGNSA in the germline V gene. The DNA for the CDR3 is TGTGCCAGCAGCTTAGGGTGGGGCAGCTCCTACGAGCAGTACTTC. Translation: CASSLGWGSSYEQYF.

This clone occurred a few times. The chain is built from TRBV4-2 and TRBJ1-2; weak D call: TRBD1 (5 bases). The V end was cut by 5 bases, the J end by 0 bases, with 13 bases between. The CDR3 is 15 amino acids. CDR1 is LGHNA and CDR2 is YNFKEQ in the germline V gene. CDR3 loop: CASSDRTRPNYGYTF. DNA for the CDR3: TGTGCCAGCAGCGACCGGACAAGACCTAACTATGGCTACACCTTC.

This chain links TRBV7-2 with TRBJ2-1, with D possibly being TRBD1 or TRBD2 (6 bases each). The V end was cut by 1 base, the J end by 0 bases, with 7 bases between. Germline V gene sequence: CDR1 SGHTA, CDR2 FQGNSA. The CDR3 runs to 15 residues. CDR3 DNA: TGTGCCAGCAGCTTAGGGGGGGCCTCCTACAATGAGCAGTTCTTC. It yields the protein CASSLGGASYNEQFF.